The 17 T cell receptor beta chains given below trace back to one sample, sequenced in a study of cytotoxic CD8 clonotypes in ibrutinib-treated CLL. Clones were sequenced by immunoSEQ multiplex PCR, and TCRdb holds only the in-frame ones, with some missing. Found here are around 310,000 clones, around four fifths of them singletons; the top ten hold roughly 7%. Material: PBMCs, obtained before ibrutinib treatment. These receptors originate from a human donor with chronic lymphocytic leukemia.

For the CDR3, the DNA is TGTGCCAGCAGCGAAGTCGGGGTACCCCCCCAGAACTATGGCTACACCTTC. Its protein is CASSEVGVPPQNYGYTF. The rearrangement joins TRBV7-9 to TRBJ1-2; D is unresolved. Trimming took 5 bases from V and 2 from J, leaving 21 bases between them. The CDR3 sequence is 17 residues long. Germline V CDR1 and CDR2: SEHNR, FQNEAQ (reference sequence).

This clone was seen more than once but under ten times. V gene TRBV30 combines with J gene TRBJ1-2; D perhaps matches TRBD1 (5 bases). CDR3 length: 12 amino acids. Trimming took 3 bases from V and 4 from J, leaving 9 bases between them. Germline values: CDR1 GTSNPN, CDR2 SVGIG (reference sequence). CDR3 coding DNA: TGTGCCTGGAGCGCAGGGAGCTATGGCTACACCTTC. Amino acids: CAWSAGSYGYTF.

This clone was seen only a few times. The sample carries other DNA sequences with the same CDR3. The chain employs TRBV7-9 and TRBJ2-5, with D maybe TRBD2 (6 bases). The CDR3 runs to 13 residues. The germline CDR1 and CDR2 sequences are SEHNR and FQNEAQ (reference sequence). Trimming cost V 5 bases and J 7 bases, with 14 bases left between them. The DNA for the CDR3 is TGTGCCAGCAGCCCGGACTATACGGGGACCCAGTACTTC. Its translation is CASSPDYTGTQYF.

This clone was picked up one time. This chain joins TRBV11-3 and TRBJ2-1; 11 bases are a match to TRBD2. Per the germline V gene, CDR1 is SGHNT and CDR2 is YENEEA. The CDR3 sequence is 18 residues long. The V segment lost 2 bases and the J segment 0 bases; nucleotides outside the gene matches: 6. The CDR3 nucleotides read TGTGCCAGCAGCTTAAGGACTAGCGGGCCGAGCTCCTACAATGAGCAGTTCTTC. Residues: CASSLRTSGPSSYNEQFF. The full variable domain, its missing parts supplied by reference TRBV11-3 and TRBJ2-1, is EAGVVQSPRYKIIEKKQPVAFWCNPISGHNTLYWYLQNLGQGPELLIRYENEEAVDDSQLPKDRFSAERLKGVDSTLKIQPAELGDSAVYLCASSLRTSGPSSYNEQFFGPGTRLTVL.

CDR3: CASSLPGTFYGYTF. In nucleotides, the CDR3 is TGTGCCAGCAGCTTACCGGGGACCTTCTATGGCTACACCTTC. This rearrangement joins TRBV7-9 to TRBJ1-2, with a weak D call TRBD1 (5 bases). V lost 2 bases to trimming and J lost 4 bases, with 11 bases between them. CDR1 is SEHNR, CDR2 FQNEAQ, per germline (reference sequence). The CDR3 is 14 residues long. The variable domain in full, with the rest retrieved from reference TRBV7-9 and TRBJ1-2, is DTGVSQNPRHKITKRGQNVTFRCDPISEHNRLYWYRQTLGQGPEFLTYFQNEAQLEKSRLLSDRFSAERPKGSFSTLEIQRTEQGDSAMYLCASSLPGTFYGYTFGSGTRLTVV.

The chain links TRBV5-4 to TRBJ2-7; 7 bases align to TRBD1. V lost 4 bases, J lost 2 bases, and 9 bases stayed unmatched. Germline CDR1 and CDR2: SGHNT and YYREEE (reference sequence). This CDR3 is built from 15 residues. CDR3 residues: CASSPGTATTYEQYF. The CDR3 region has the DNA TGTGCCAGCAGCCCCGGGACAGCAACGACCTACGAGCAGTACTTC.

The gene calls are TRBV10-1 and TRBJ2-1, with TRBD2 identical over 14 bases. The germline CDR1 and CDR2 sequences are WNHNN and SYGVQD (reference sequence). The CDR3 has 15 amino acids. V gave up 6 bases and J gave up 7 bases; unmatched junction bases: 5. The DNA of the CDR3 is TGCGCCAGCAGGGGGACTAGCGGGAGCTGGAATGAGCAGTTCTTC. It yields the protein CASRGTSGSWNEQFF.

The rearrangement links TRBV19 to TRBJ2-5, with D perhaps matching TRBD1 (5 bases). V dropped 5 bases and J dropped 2 bases, with 9 bases sitting between them. The CDR3 covers 13 residues. Germline lookup yields CDR1 LNHDA and CDR2 SQIVND (reference sequence). CDR3 protein: CASSPRQQETQYF. For the CDR3, the DNA is TGTGCCAGTAGTCCACGACAGCAAGAGACCCAGTACTTC.

This chain uses TRBV19 with TRBJ1-1; D ambiguous. Trimming took 9 bases from V and 5 from J, leaving 16 bases between them. The CDR3 runs to 13 residues. Germline values: CDR1 LNHDA, CDR2 SQIVND (reference sequence). The CDR3 nucleotides read TGTGCCAGCACGGGTGAAGGCCGGACTGAAGCTTTCTTT. Its protein is CASTGEGRTEAFF.

This chain links TRBV28 with TRBJ2-4; TRBD1 aligns across 7 bases. V dropped 4 bases and J dropped 6; count of bases not matched to a gene: 3. The CDR3 has 13 residues. Germline V gene data show CDR1 as MDHEN and CDR2 as SYDVKM. CDR3 nucleotides: TGTGCCAGCAGTTCGTGGACAGGAAACATTCAGTACTTC. This gives the protein CASSSWTGNIQYF.

J is TRBJ1-1 and V is TRBV7-2, with D unresolved. Germline V gives CDR1 SGHTA, CDR2 FQGNSA. CDR3 length: 14 residues. V was trimmed by 5 bases and J by 3 bases, leaving 13 bases between them. The CDR3: CASSPSGGYTEAFF. The CDR3 DNA sequence: TGTGCCAGCAGCCCCTCCGGAGGGTACACTGAAGCTTTCTTT.

This rearrangement joins TRBV27 to TRBJ2-1, with a possible D match to TRBD1 (6 bases). V lost 2 bases, J lost 8 bases, and 7 bases lay in between. The CDR3 is 12 amino acids. Germline V gene lookup returns CDR1 MNHEY and CDR2 SMNVEV (reference sequence). DNA of the CDR3: TGTGCCAGCAGTTTAGGGGGCTATGAGCAGTTCTTC. This translates into CASSLGGYEQFF.

The rearrangement uses TRBV4-1 and TRBJ2-7; 12 nucleotides line up with TRBD2. J was trimmed by 0 bases and V by 2 bases; bases with no gene match: 11. Germline loops: CDR1 MGHRA, CDR2 YSYEKL. This CDR3 is built from 19 residues. For the CDR3, the DNA is TGCGCCAGCAGCCAACATCAGGGACTAGCGGGCTTTAGCTCCTACGAGCAGTACTTC. This gives the protein CASSQHQGLAGFSSYEQYF.

The CDR3 nucleotides read TGCGCCAGCAGCCTGGACAGGGGGCGAAGTACTGAAGCTTTCTTT. This translates into CASSLDRGRSTEAFF. The rearrangement joins TRBV5-1 to TRBJ1-1; TRBD1 aligns across 11 bases. The CDR3 spans 15 residues. Trimming cost V 4 bases and J 5 bases; bases outside gene matches: 7. The germline V gene encodes CDR1 SGHRS and CDR2 YFSETQ.

The table lists this clone with a few counts. The rearrangement links TRBV27 to TRBJ2-2, with 7 bases matching TRBD1. CDR1 is MNHEY and CDR2 is SMNVEV in the germline V gene (reference sequence). This CDR3 is 16 amino acids long. J was trimmed by 5 bases and V by 3 bases; bases with no gene match: 9. The DNA for the CDR3 is TGTGCCAGCAGTTTTGTAGGGGGCGATGGTACCGGGGAGCTGTTTTTT. It encodes CASSFVGGDGTGELFF.

The chain carries TRBV11-1 and TRBJ1-4; D not certain. Looked up from germline, CDR1 is SGHAT and CDR2 is FQDESV (reference sequence). The CDR3 covers 15 residues. The V end lost 5 bases, the J end lost 2 bases, and 12 bases lay between the germline ends. CDR3 coding DNA: TGTGCCAGCAGCGTGGACGGCCGGACTAATGAAAAACTGTTTTTT. As protein: CASSVDGRTNEKLFF.

V gene TRBV28 combines with J gene TRBJ1-5; TRBD1 is a possible D gene (5 bases). This CDR3 has 15 amino acids. V lost 8 bases and J lost 3, with 17 bases in between. Germline V gene lookup returns CDR1 MDHEN and CDR2 SYDVKM. CDR3 in amino acids: CASGTRRGFNQPQHF. The CDR3 nucleotides are TGTGCCAGCGGCACTCGACGGGGGTTCAATCAGCCCCAGCATTTT.